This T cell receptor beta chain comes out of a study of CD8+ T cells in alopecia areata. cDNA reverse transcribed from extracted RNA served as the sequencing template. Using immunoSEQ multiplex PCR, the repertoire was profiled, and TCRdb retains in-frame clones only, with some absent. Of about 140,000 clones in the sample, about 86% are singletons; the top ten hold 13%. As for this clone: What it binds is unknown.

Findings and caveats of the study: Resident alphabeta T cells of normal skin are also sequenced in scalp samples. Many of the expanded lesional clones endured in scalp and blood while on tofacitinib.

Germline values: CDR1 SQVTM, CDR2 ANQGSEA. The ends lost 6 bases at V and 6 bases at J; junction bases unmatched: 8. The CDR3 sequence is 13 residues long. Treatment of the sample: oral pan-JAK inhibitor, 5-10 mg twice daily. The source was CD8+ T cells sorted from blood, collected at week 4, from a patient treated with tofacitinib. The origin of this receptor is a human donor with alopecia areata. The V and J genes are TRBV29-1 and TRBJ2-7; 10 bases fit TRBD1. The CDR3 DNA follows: TGCAGCGTCCACACGGGACAGGGGTCCGAGCAGTACTTC. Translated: CSVHTGQGSEQYF.